A single sample gave rise to the 9 T cell receptor beta chains below, sequenced in a study of vaccination and CD4 T cells after COVID-19. CD4+ T cells that had been cultured provided DNA sequenced with the Oncomine TCR Beta short-read assay. TCRdb ran MiXCR on the PCR reads and lists one entry per CDR3 protein. The data contain 6,000 to 8,000 distinct CDR3 sequences, roughly a fifth of them singletons. Treatment in this sample: approximately 9-day PBMC culture with coronavirus spike peptide pools or control peptides (ViraFEST assay). No cognate antigen is known for these TCRs. The specimen comprised CD4+ T cells from blood, cultured in vitro, sampled after SARS-CoV-2 vaccination. These receptors came from a human donor who had recovered from COVID-19.

V gene TRBV24-1 combines with J gene TRBJ2-3; 7 nucleotides agree with TRBD1. V shed 3 bases, J shed 6 bases, and the junction held 8 bases outside the gene matches. Germline-derived CDR1 and CDR2 are KGHDR and SFDVKD. This CDR3 region has 15 residues. CDR3 residues: CATSDKGAVGDTQYF. The DNA of the CDR3 is TGTGCCACCAGTGATAAGGGGGCTGTTGGGGATACGCAGTATTTT.

Turning to this clonotype: This may come from a read error, since a much larger clone is one base off. The V gene is TRBV5-1, the J gene TRBJ1-1, with no clear D. Germline V gives CDR1 SGHRS, CDR2 YFSETQ. This CDR3 is 14 amino acids long. V lost 0 bases, J lost 3 bases, and 9 bases lay in between. The CDR3: CASSLDPKDTEAFF. CDR3 DNA: TGCGCCAGCAGCTTGGACCCGAAGGACACTGAAGCTTTCTTT.

This clonotype was seen more than once but under ten times. V usage is TRBV28 and J usage is TRBJ1-2, with D maybe TRBD1 (5 bases). From germline, CDR1 is MDHEN and CDR2 SYDVKM. This CDR3 spans 13 amino acids. Trimming left V 4 bases short and J 7 bases short, with 13 bases between. Here the CDR3 reads CASSSVGVAGYTF. The CDR3 bases are TGTGCCAGCAGTTCAGTAGGGGTGGCTGGCTACACCTTC.

This clonotype showed up just a few times. This sequence joins TRBV4-1 and TRBJ1-1; weak D call: TRBD1 (6 bases). V lost 8 bases and J lost 1, with 14 bases in between. CDR1 and CDR2 from the germline V gene are MGHRA and YSYEKL. CDR3 length: 14 amino acids. The CDR3 loop reads CASRGPLKNTEAFF. The DNA for the CDR3 is TGCGCCAGCCGGGGGCCACTTAAGAACACTGAAGCTTTCTTT.

The rearrangement uses TRBV7-9 and TRBJ1-3, with a tentative D call TRBD1 (6 bases). The V and J ends lost 6 bases and 0 bases respectively, with 12 bases between them. Per the germline V gene, CDR1 is SEHNR and CDR2 is FQNEAQ (reference sequence). The CDR3 contains 15 residues. CDR3 DNA sequence: TGTGCCAGCAGTCCAGGGGTCCGCTCTGGAAACACCATATATTTT. Translating gives CASSPGVRSGNTIYF. Based on the CDR3 plus reference TRBV7-9 and TRBJ1-3, the full variable domain is DTGVSQNPRHKITKRGQNVTFRCDPISEHNRLYWYRQTLGQGPEFLTYFQNEAQLEKSRLLSDRFSAERPKGSFSTLEIQRTEQGDSAMYLCASSPGVRSGNTIYFGEGSWLTVV.

This clonotype has just a few counts. The chain joins TRBV24-1 to TRBJ2-3; D uncertain. V was trimmed by 1 base and J by 3 bases, leaving 4 bases between them. This CDR3 contains 13 residues. The germline CDR1 and CDR2 sequences are KGHDR and SFDVKD. The CDR3 DNA reads as TGTGCCACCAGTGATTTAAGTACAGATACGCAGTATTTT. Translating gives CATSDLSTDTQYF.

The J gene is TRBJ1-5, the V gene TRBV12-3 or TRBV12-4; D not resolved. This CDR3 contains 13 residues. Trimming left V 6 bases short and J 2 bases short, with 8 bases between. CDR3 in amino acids: CASRSLGNQPQHF. CDR3 bases: TGTGCCAGCAGATCATTGGGCAATCAGCCCCAGCATTTT.

With regard to this clonotype: A much larger clone lies a single base off, so this may be a read error. V usage is TRBV7-2 and J usage is TRBJ2-7, with D perhaps TRBD1 (6 bases). Trimming removed 1 base from V and 7 bases from J, with 26 bases in between. This CDR3 spans 18 amino acids. Germline CDR1 is SGHTA and CDR2 is FQGNSA. The DNA for the CDR3 is TGTGCCAGCAGCTTAGAGATGAACAGGGAGTTGTCCTACAATGAGCAGTACTTC. It encodes CASSLEMNRELSYNEQYF.

This clonotype has just a few counts. The chain couples TRBV28 to TRBJ1-5; unclear D gene. The CDR3 is 13 residues long. Looked up from germline, CDR1 is MDHEN and CDR2 is SYDVKM. The V end was cut by 5 bases, the J end by 3 bases, with 8 bases between. Written as DNA, the CDR3 is TGTGCCAGCAGTCTTATGTTCAATCAGCCCCAGCATTTT. This translates into CASSLMFNQPQHF.